The text below deals with one TCR beta chain. These data come from a study of blood T cell repertoires in COVID-19. Study details: PBMCs, B-cell-depleted T cells, or T cells were the source of the cDNA or gDNA that made up the material.

Method: immunoSEQ multiplex PCR; TCRdb's copy keeps in-frame clones and lacks some. The data hold fewer than 250,000 clones, with just under 85% observed a single time. Per the germline V gene, CDR1 is SGHAT and CDR2 is FQNNGV. This CDR3 has 12 residues. Deletions cut 3 bases from V and 7 bases from J, with 9 bases between. The V and J genes are TRBV11-2 and TRBJ1-2; D unclear. The clonotype was recovered from a woman between 50 and 59 years old with active or convalescent COVID-19. The source material was peripheral blood. CDR3 DNA sequence: TGTGCCAGCAGCTTCCCCACGGGTGGCTACACCTTC. It yields the protein CASSFPTGGYTF.